This T cell receptor (beta chain) was profiled in a study of blood T cell repertoires in COVID-19. As for the study in general: There were acute and convalescent COVID-19 samples, and they came from the United States, Italy and Spain. T cells, B-cell-depleted T cells, or PBMCs supplied cDNA or gDNA.

The CDR3 has 13 residues. Trimming shortened V by 3 bases and J by 0 bases, and 6 bases separated the two germline ends. Germline lookup yields CDR1 SGHRS and CDR2 YFSETQ. Original analysis: By means of reference gene primer amplification, nucleated cell counts were estimated. Libraries were prepared by immunoSEQ multiplex PCR; TCRdb keeps only in-frame clonotypes and omits some of them. The V and J calls and clone size come from that table; D and trimming were worked out from the DNA. Of roughly 140,000 clones detected, roughly nine tenths appear once; the ten largest clones hold 15%. The sequenced sample was peripheral blood. The chain recombines TRBV5-1 with TRBJ1-1; no firm D call. The receptor was isolated from a woman between 35 and 50 years old with acute or convalescent COVID-19. DNA for the CDR3: TGCGCCAGCAGCTCCCGTATGAACACTGAAGCTTTCTTT. Encoded protein: CASSSRMNTEAFF.